A single sample is the source of the 5 T cell receptor beta chains below, sequenced in a study of OX40 agonist ivuxolimab in advanced cancers. Measured with immunoSEQ multiplex PCR; TCRdb has only the in-frame clones, and not every one. The sample contains roughly 56,000 clones, 86% of which appear only once. The input for sequencing was CD4+ or CD8+ T cells sorted from blood, taken in a trial of the OX40 agonist ivuxolimab. Receptors were obtained from an adult with an advanced solid tumor such as melanoma, head and neck, liver or kidney cancer.

The count of this clone is one. The chain recombines TRBV2 with TRBJ1-2; 9 bases match TRBD1. Looked up from germline, CDR1 is SNHLY and CDR2 is FYNNEI. The CDR3 loop spans 14 amino acids. V lost 7 bases and J lost 4; bases outside the gene matches: 7. This CDR3 is CASMGDRVSYGYTF. The CDR3 DNA follows: TGTGCCAGCATGGGGGACAGGGTTAGCTATGGCTACACCTTC.

The chain has TRBV7-2 and TRBJ1-6; tentative D call: TRBD1 (5 bases). V lost 6 bases and J lost 7, with 13 bases in between. This CDR3 is 14 amino acids long. CDR1 and CDR2 from the germline V gene are SGHTA and FQGNSA. The DNA for the CDR3 is TGTGCCAGCAGTTACTTGACAGAAAATTCACCCCTCCACTTT. The encoded protein is CASSYLTENSPLHF.

The rearrangement links TRBV18 to TRBJ1-5, with D tentatively TRBD1 (5 bases). Trimming removed 2 bases from V and 5 bases from J, with 10 bases in between. The CDR3 is made up of 14 amino acids. The germline gives CDR1 KGHSH, CDR2 LQKENI. This CDR3 reads CASSPSGSDQPQHF. Written as DNA, the CDR3 is TGTGCCAGCTCACCATCAGGGTCCGATCAGCCCCAGCATTTT.

The chain joins TRBV6-5 to TRBJ2-7; D remains ambiguous. Germline V gives CDR1 MNHEY, CDR2 SVGAGI. CDR3 size: 16 residues. Trimming cost V 0 bases and J 1 base, with 13 bases left between them. For the CDR3, the DNA is TGTGCCAGCAGTTACTCGTCCATAGGTCTTTCCTACGAGCAGTACTTC. Its translation is CASSYSSIGLSYEQYF.

This sequence joins TRBV5-1 and TRBJ2-1, with TRBD1 identical over 8 bases. This CDR3 contains 14 residues. V shed 0 bases, J shed 6 bases, and the junction held 2 bases outside the gene matches. Germline V gives CDR1 SGHRS, CDR2 YFSETQ. The CDR3 reads CASSLGGTGNEQFF. The CDR3 region has the DNA TGCGCCAGCAGCTTGGGGGGGACAGGCAATGAGCAGTTCTTC.